A selection of T cell receptor beta chains follows, all from one sample in a study of STAT5B mutations in CD4+ large granular lymphocyte leukemia. Libraries were prepared by immunoSEQ multiplex PCR; TCRdb keeps only in-frame clonotypes and omits some of them. The sample yields approximately 36,000 clones, more than 60% seen once. Material for sequencing was CD4+ T cells from blood buffy coats. Receptor source: a human donor in good health. Each CDR3 is given with its conserved first and last residue. Fields, in order: clone size, D gene, V gene, J gene, CDR3 protein, CDR3 DNA. The D gene is left open where the match is weak. The size of a clone is reported for some rows only, either as once, few or many, or as a class for expanded clones.

few,NA,TRBV5-8,TRBJ2-7,CASSLGLGGAYEQYF,TGTGCCAGCAGCTTGGGTTTGGGGGGTGCCTACGAGCAGTACTTC
NA,NA,TRBV4-1,TRBJ2-3,CASSQPRGGVTQYF,TGCGCCAGCAGCCAACCCCGTGGCGGGGTTACGCAGTATTTT
NA,TRBD2,TRBV7-9,TRBJ2-7,CASSRAGLPHEQYF,TGTGCCAGCAGCCGGGCGGGACTACCACACGAGCAGTACTTC
few,NA,TRBV11-2,TRBJ1-1,CASSLSGGWNTEAFF,TGTGCCAGCAGCTTAAGCGGGGGCTGGAACACTGAAGCTTTCTTT
NA,NA,TRBV6-5,TRBJ2-3,CASSYGGGGTDTQYF,TGTGCCAGCAGTTACGGAGGGGGCGGCACAGATACGCAGTATTTT
NA,NA,TRBV27,TRBJ2-3,CASSLLGSADITDTQYF,TGTGCCAGCAGTTTATTAGGGTCCGCGGACATCACAGATACGCAGTATTTT
NA,NA,TRBV9,TRBJ2-3,CASSVLYNSHTQYF,TGTGCCAGCAGCGTACTATATAACAGCCATACGCAGTATTTT
NA,TRBD2,TRBV7-2,TRBJ2-1,CASSSRTSGDDEQFF,TGTGCCAGCAGCTCTCGGACTAGCGGGGACGATGAGCAGTTCTTC
NA,NA,TRBV18,TRBJ2-5,CASSPPGEQETQYF,TGTGCCAGCTCACCACCCGGTGAGCAAGAGACCCAGTACTTC
NA,NA,TRBV19,TRBJ1-2,CASTTQASNYGYTF,TGTGCCAGTACGACACAGGCTTCTAACTATGGCTACACCTTC
NA,NA,TRBV5-1,TRBJ1-2,CASSLGGQGYGYTF,TGCGCCAGCAGCTTAGGGGGGCAGGGCTATGGCTACACCTTC
NA,NA,TRBV5-4,TRBJ2-7,CASSLGRGAGVSYEQYF,TGTGCCAGCAGCTTGGGGAGGGGTGCGGGTGTCTCCTACGAGCAGTACTTC
NA,NA,TRBV6-6,TRBJ2-3,CASKVAPYTDTQYF,TGTGCCAGCAAAGTGGCCCCCTACACAGATACGCAGTATTTT
once,NA,TRBV7-2,TRBJ2-1,CASSLEGGPYNEQFF,TGTGCCAGCAGCTTAGAGGGAGGCCCCTACAATGAGCAGTTCTTC
NA,NA,TRBV5-1,TRBJ2-5,CASRVRPQETQYF,TGCGCCAGCAGGGTCAGACCCCAAGAGACCCAGTACTTC
NA,NA,TRBV21-1,TRBJ2-7,CASSKEGKVRVAGGPYEQYF,TGTGCCAGCAGCAAAGAGGGAAAGGTTCGGGTAGCGGGGGGACCCTACGAGCAGTACTTC
NA,TRBD1,TRBV19,TRBJ1-2,CASRGQGAPGYTF,TGTGCCAGTAGGGGACAGGGGGCACCTGGCTACACCTTC
NA,TRBD1,TRBV6-5,TRBJ1-5,CASSYLGQDFQPQHF,TGTGCCAGCAGTTACCTGGGACAGGATTTTCAGCCCCAGCATTTT
once,NA,TRBV5-8,TRBJ1-1,CASSSDLVGAFF,TGTGCCAGCAGCTCGGACCTGGTTGGAGCTTTCTTT
once,TRBD1,TRBV5-4,TRBJ2-7,CASNQDRGYEQYF,TGTGCCAGCAACCAGGACAGGGGCTACGAGCAGTACTTC
NA,TRBD2,TRBV7-3,TRBJ2-3,CASSSGLAGGLDTQYF,TGTGCCAGCAGCTCGGGACTAGCGGGAGGGCTAGATACGCAGTATTTT
NA,NA,TRBV29-1,TRBJ2-3,CSVGDNTQYF,TGCAGCGTCGGGGATAATACGCAGTATTTT
once,NA,TRBV5-1,TRBJ2-2,CASSLVGAGELFF,TGCGCCAGCAGCTTGGTGGGCGCCGGGGAGCTGTTTTTT
NA,NA,TRBV27,TRBJ1-1,CASSSTRQAFF,TGTGCCAGCAGTTCCACCCGGCAGGCTTTCTTT
NA,TRBD2,TRBV7-2,TRBJ2-2,CASAPSGRAHNTGELFF,TGTGCCAGCGCGCCTAGCGGGAGAGCCCACAACACCGGGGAGCTGTTTTTT
NA,NA,TRBV5-1,TRBJ2-7,CASSPRAEGDEQYF,TGCGCCAGCAGCCCCCGGGCTGAGGGGGACGAGCAGTACTTC
NA,NA,TRBV7-9,TRBJ2-7,CASSSSVNTYEQYF,TGTGCCAGCAGCTCCTCGGTCAATACCTACGAGCAGTACTTC
NA,TRBD1,TRBV7-2,TRBJ1-6,CASSSATGTENSPLHF,TGTGCCAGCAGCTCAGCGACCGGGACAGAGAATTCACCCCTCCACTTT
NA,NA,TRBV4-1,TRBJ2-5,CASSLQTGGRGETQYF,TGCGCCAGCAGCCTCCAAACGGGGGGCCGGGGAGAGACCCAGTACTTC
NA,TRBD1,TRBV18,TRBJ1-4,CASSTRQGATNEKLFF,TGTGCCAGCTCAACGCGACAGGGTGCAACTAATGAAAAACTGTTTTTT
NA,NA,TRBV7-2,TRBJ1-1,CASSLEEGTEAFF,TGTGCCAGCAGCTTAGAAGAGGGGACAGAAGCTTTCTTT
NA,NA,TRBV6-5,TRBJ1-2,CASSSQRHGFMGYTF,TGTGCCAGCAGCTCACAGAGACACGGCTTTATGGGCTACACCTTC
NA,NA,TRBV5-4,TRBJ2-5,CASSLRGFGETQYF,TGTGCCAGCAGCTTGCGGGGCTTTGGGGAGACCCAGTACTTC
medium-sized,NA,TRBV5-8,TRBJ1-2,CASSLAQTNYGYTF,TGTGCCAGCAGCTTGGCCCAGACTAACTATGGCTACACCTTC
NA,TRBD2,TRBV4-1,TRBJ2-1,CASSQVSGGVYNEQFF,TGCGCCAGCAGCCAAGTTAGCGGGGGGGTATACAATGAGCAGTTCTTC
NA,NA,TRBV7-2,TRBJ1-2,CASSTPGGRVVYGYTF,TGTGCCAGCAGCACCCCGGGGGGCAGGGTAGTCTACGGCTACACCTTC
few,TRBD1,TRBV5-1,TRBJ1-1,CASSSGTGTLNTEAFF,TGCGCCAGCAGCTCCGGGACAGGGACCCTGAACACTGAAGCTTTCTTT
NA,TRBD1,TRBV4-1,TRBJ1-2,CASSQVGQVDYGYTF,TGCGCCAGCAGCCAAGTAGGACAGGTGGACTATGGCTACACCTTC
NA,NA,TRBV6-1,TRBJ2-7,CASKDRSYEQYF,TGTGCCAGCAAGGACAGATCCTACGAGCAGTACTTC
medium-sized,NA,TRBV7-9,TRBJ1-2,CASSLAQDGYTF,TGTGCCAGCAGCTTAGCTCAGGATGGCTACACCTTC
NA,NA,TRBV18,TRBJ1-4,CASSRSGGPNEKLFF,TGTGCCAGCTCTCGAAGTGGGGGCCCTAATGAAAAACTGTTTTTT
once,TRBD2,TRBV2,TRBJ2-5,CASQGGGQETQYF,TGTGCCAGCCAGGGCGGGGGGCAAGAGACCCAGTACTTC
NA,NA,TRBV6-6,TRBJ2-1,CASSLLATEQFF,TGTGCCAGCAGCCTACTAGCTACCGAGCAGTTCTTC
NA,NA,TRBV5-1,TRBJ2-7,CASSGGAAGTLYEQYF,TGCGCCAGCAGCGGGGGGGCGGCAGGGACCCTCTACGAGCAGTACTTC
NA,TRBD1,TRBV7-9,TRBJ1-4,CASSLWTGNEKLFF,TGTGCCAGCAGCCTATGGACAGGCAATGAAAAACTGTTTTTT
once,NA,TRBV11-1,TRBJ1-2,CASRDFGGGYTF,TGTGCCAGCAGGGATTTCGGGGGTGGCTACACCTTC
once,NA,TRBV7-3,TRBJ2-7,CASSPTGSEQYF,TGTGCCAGCAGCCCTACAGGCTCCGAGCAGTACTTC
few,NA,TRBV4-2,TRBJ2-1,CASSQDWYVAGATYNEQFF,TGTGCCAGCAGCCAAGATTGGTACGTCGCCGGGGCAACCTACAATGAGCAGTTCTTC
NA,NA,TRBV7-8,TRBJ2-6,CASSLTGTPGSGANVLTF,TGTGCCAGCAGCCTAACCGGGACACCTGGCTCTGGGGCCAACGTCCTGACTTTC
NA,TRBD2,TRBV7-8,TRBJ2-5,CASSLTSAAGGTQYF,TGTGCCAGCAGCTTAACTAGCGCGGCCGGGGGGACCCAGTACTTC
few,NA,TRBV30,TRBJ1-5,CAWSVGTTGNHQPQHF,TGTGCCTGGAGTGTAGGGACTACAGGGAACCATCAGCCCCAGCATTTT
once,TRBD2,TRBV19,TRBJ2-3,CASKRTRTSEWDTQYF,TGTGCCAGTAAAAGAACCCGGACTAGCGAATGGGATACGCAGTATTTT
NA,NA,TRBV6-6,TRBJ1-1,CASRLIQTEAFF,TGTGCCAGCAGGTTAATTCAAACTGAAGCTTTCTTT
NA,NA,TRBV9,TRBJ2-3,CASSGIEWESAIDTQYF,TGTGCCAGCAGCGGTATTGAGTGGGAATCTGCCATAGATACGCAGTATTTT
NA,NA,TRBV7-7,TRBJ2-5,CASSSTGIGQETQYF,TGTGCTAGCAGCTCTACAGGGATCGGGCAAGAGACCCAGTACTTC
NA,TRBD2,TRBV14,TRBJ2-1,CASSQESGGWSNEQFF,TGTGCCAGCAGCCAAGAGAGCGGGGGGTGGAGCAATGAGCAGTTCTTC
few,TRBD1,TRBV19,TRBJ1-5,CASSQTGFNQPQHF,TGTGCCAGTAGCCAGACAGGGTTTAATCAGCCCCAGCATTTT